These T cell receptor beta chains were read from a single sample in a study of blood T cells in healthy people across ages. TCRdb re-derived calls from the 5' RACE reads in MiXCR, one entry per CDR3 protein. The sample has fewer than 900,000 distinct CDR3 sequences, more than 40% seen once. Sequenced input: blood. The receptors here all came from a woman aged 60-75 years in good health. Both conserved end residues are part of each CDR3. Fields, in order: CDR3 length, D gene, V gene, clone size, J gene, CDR3 DNA, CDR3 protein. D genes are given only for firm matches. Clone size appears in some rows only: once, few, many, or a class for an expanded clone.

len: 13
d_gene: -
v_gene: TRBV2
abundance: few
j_gene: TRBJ2-3
CDR3nt: TGTGCCAGCGCGCAGGTCCGCGGGGATACGCAGTATTTT
CDR3aa: CASAQVRGDTQYF

len: 13
d_gene: TRBD1
v_gene: TRBV6-2/TRBV6-3
abundance: -
j_gene: TRBJ2-2
CDR3nt: TGTGCCAGCAGTTCCGACAGGGCCCGGGAGCTGTTTTTT
CDR3aa: CASSSDRARELFF

len: 15
d_gene: -
v_gene: TRBV7-2
abundance: -
j_gene: TRBJ1-4
CDR3nt: TGTGCCAGCAGCCTCAGAGAAGGACGGAATGAAAAACTGTTTTTT
CDR3aa: CASSLREGRNEKLFF

len: 13
d_gene: TRBD1
v_gene: TRBV27
abundance: -
j_gene: TRBJ2-7
CDR3nt: TGTGCCAGCAGTTTAGGGGGACAGGGCGTGCAGTACTTC
CDR3aa: CASSLGGQGVQYF

len: 14
d_gene: -
v_gene: TRBV4-1
abundance: -
j_gene: TRBJ2-7
CDR3nt: TGCGCCGGCAGCCAAGGCGGACAGAAGTACGAGCAGTACTTC
CDR3aa: CAGSQGGQKYEQYF

len: 13
d_gene: -
v_gene: TRBV20-1
abundance: few
j_gene: TRBJ1-2
CDR3nt: TGCAGTGCTAGCAACTTACGGGGGATCGGCTACACCTTC
CDR3aa: CSASNLRGIGYTF

len: 15
d_gene: -
v_gene: TRBV4-3
abundance: -
j_gene: TRBJ2-1
CDR3nt: TGCGCCAGCAGCGCCACGCGAAGCTCCTACAATGAGCAGTTCTTC
CDR3aa: CASSATRSSYNEQFF

len: 13
d_gene: -
v_gene: TRBV6-4
abundance: few
j_gene: TRBJ1-1
CDR3nt: TGTGCCAGCAGCCGAGAAGGGAACACTGAAGCTTTCTTT
CDR3aa: CASSREGNTEAFF

len: 17
d_gene: -
v_gene: TRBV7-9
abundance: few
j_gene: TRBJ2-7
CDR3nt: TGTGCCAGCAGCTTACTACCGGGACCAAGGAGCTCCTACGAGCAGTACTTC
CDR3aa: CASSLLPGPRSSYEQYF

len: 15
d_gene: TRBD1
v_gene: TRBV7-9
abundance: once
j_gene: TRBJ2-7
CDR3nt: TGTGCCAGCAGCTTCACCGGGACAGGGCGCCACGAGCAGTACTTC
CDR3aa: CASSFTGTGRHEQYF

len: 15
d_gene: TRBD1
v_gene: TRBV29-1
abundance: -
j_gene: TRBJ1-5
CDR3nt: TGCAGCGTTGCCTTAGGGACAGGGGTGAATCAGCCCCAGCATTTT
CDR3aa: CSVALGTGVNQPQHF

len: 15
d_gene: -
v_gene: TRBV20-1
abundance: -
j_gene: TRBJ1-2
CDR3nt: TGCAGTGCTAGAGACGCGAAGTCAGGGTGCTATGGCTACACCTTC
CDR3aa: CSARDAKSGCYGYTF

len: 18
d_gene: -
v_gene: TRBV28
abundance: -
j_gene: TRBJ2-3
CDR3nt: TGTGCCAGCAGCGCGTGGGGCCTAGAGGGGTCAAGCACAGATACGCAGTATTTT
CDR3aa: CASSAWGLEGSSTDTQYF

len: 15
d_gene: TRBD1
v_gene: TRBV4-3
abundance: -
j_gene: TRBJ2-7
CDR3nt: TGCGCCAGCAGCCTCAACAGGGGCCCGGTCTACGAGCAGTACTTC
CDR3aa: CASSLNRGPVYEQYF

len: 17
d_gene: TRBD1
v_gene: TRBV18
abundance: -
j_gene: TRBJ2-5
CDR3nt: TGTGCCAGCTCATCGACCGGGACAGGGGTGGGTACGAAGACCCAGTACTTC
CDR3aa: CASSSTGTGVGTKTQYF

len: 17
d_gene: -
v_gene: TRBV7-9
abundance: -
j_gene: TRBJ2-1
CDR3nt: TGTGCCAGCAGCTTCCCGCCCCGACTAGGGGGCTACAATGAGCAGTTCTTC
CDR3aa: CASSFPPRLGGYNEQFF

len: 11
d_gene: -
v_gene: TRBV20-1
abundance: -
j_gene: TRBJ2-7
CDR3nt: TGCAGTGCCGTTTCCAACTACGAGCAGTACTTC
CDR3aa: CSAVSNYEQYF

len: 17
d_gene: -
v_gene: TRBV28
abundance: -
j_gene: TRBJ2-7
CDR3nt: TGTGCCAGCACCTCTTATGCGAAGGGTATGTCAGGCCTCGAGCAGTACTTC
CDR3aa: CASTSYAKGMSGLEQYF

len: 11
d_gene: -
v_gene: TRBV7-9
abundance: -
j_gene: TRBJ2-1
CDR3nt: TGTGCCAGCAGCTTAGCGCTTGAGCAGTTCTTC
CDR3aa: CASSLALEQFF

len: 14
d_gene: -
v_gene: TRBV6-2/TRBV6-3
abundance: -
j_gene: TRBJ1-1
CDR3nt: TGTGCCAGCAGTCTTAGGCGGGGAAACGGTGAAGCTTTCTTT
CDR3aa: CASSLRRGNGEAFF

len: 12
d_gene: -
v_gene: TRBV20-1
abundance: -
j_gene: TRBJ1-2
CDR3nt: TGCAGTGCTAGAGACGACCACCATGGCTACACCTTC
CDR3aa: CSARDDHHGYTF

len: 17
d_gene: -
v_gene: TRBV7-3
abundance: -
j_gene: TRBJ2-6
CDR3nt: TGTGCCAGCAGCGCCCCTGGAGGGGGTTTTGGGGCCAACGTCCTGACTTTC
CDR3aa: CASSAPGGGFGANVLTF

len: 15
d_gene: -
v_gene: TRBV7-8
abundance: -
j_gene: TRBJ2-1
CDR3nt: TGTGCCAGCAGCTTAGCGGGGGCGGCCTACAATGAGCAGTTCTTC
CDR3aa: CASSLAGAAYNEQFF

len: 13
d_gene: -
v_gene: TRBV30
abundance: -
j_gene: TRBJ2-7
CDR3nt: TGTGCCTGGAGTCGGGGGAGTGACTACGAGCAGTACTTC
CDR3aa: CAWSRGSDYEQYF

len: 14
d_gene: TRBD1
v_gene: TRBV14
abundance: -
j_gene: TRBJ2-3
CDR3nt: TGTGCCAGCAGCCCGACAGGGGCCCCTCGCCAGCCGTATTTT
CDR3aa: CASSPTGAPRQPYF

len: 14
d_gene: -
v_gene: TRBV6-2/TRBV6-3
abundance: few
j_gene: TRBJ2-7
CDR3nt: TGTGCCAGCAGTTACGAGTGGACCCTGGGCGAGCAGTACTTC
CDR3aa: CASSYEWTLGEQYF

len: 15
d_gene: TRBD1
v_gene: TRBV30
abundance: -
j_gene: TRBJ1-2
CDR3nt: TGTGCCTGGAGTGAAACGGGACAGGGGGCGTACGGCTACATCTTC
CDR3aa: CAWSETGQGAYGYIF

len: 15
d_gene: -
v_gene: TRBV27
abundance: -
j_gene: TRBJ1-5
CDR3nt: TGTGCCAGCAGCCCCATTGGGGGCGGCGGGCAGCCCCAGCATTTT
CDR3aa: CASSPIGGGGQPQHF

len: 15
d_gene: TRBD2
v_gene: TRBV29-1
abundance: many
j_gene: TRBJ2-7
CDR3nt: TGCAGCGTAAGAGGACCTAGCGGGACGGCCTACGAGCAGTACTTC
CDR3aa: CSVRGPSGTAYEQYF

len: 15
d_gene: -
v_gene: TRBV6-6
abundance: -
j_gene: TRBJ2-3
CDR3nt: TGTGCCAGCAGAAACAGGGGGAGGGACACAGATACGCAGTATTTT
CDR3aa: CASRNRGRDTDTQYF

len: 15
d_gene: -
v_gene: TRBV4-3
abundance: many
j_gene: TRBJ2-1
CDR3nt: TGCGCCAGCAGCCAAGATGTCTGGTCCTACAATGAGCAGTTCTTC
CDR3aa: CASSQDVWSYNEQFF

len: 15
d_gene: TRBD1
v_gene: TRBV5-1
abundance: few
j_gene: TRBJ2-7
CDR3nt: TGCGCCAGCGCCCTAGGAGAGGGGGCGAGGTACGAGCAGTACTTC
CDR3aa: CASALGEGARYEQYF

len: 14
d_gene: TRBD2
v_gene: TRBV29-1
abundance: -
j_gene: TRBJ2-5
CDR3nt: TGCAGCGTTGAGTACGGGCTAGCGGGAGCTGAGCAGTACTTC
CDR3aa: CSVEYGLAGAEQYF

len: 15
d_gene: -
v_gene: TRBV11-3
abundance: -
j_gene: TRBJ2-1
CDR3nt: TGTGCCAGCAGCTTAGACCGGGACTTGTACAATGAGCAGTTCTTC
CDR3aa: CASSLDRDLYNEQFF

len: 15
d_gene: TRBD1
v_gene: TRBV6-6
abundance: -
j_gene: TRBJ1-4
CDR3nt: TGTGCCAGCAGTTCGGGACAGGGGGTTTATGAAAAACTGTTTTTT
CDR3aa: CASSSGQGVYEKLFF

len: 19
d_gene: TRBD1
v_gene: TRBV5-1
abundance: -
j_gene: TRBJ2-7
CDR3nt: TGCGCCAGCAGCTTGGCCCGAACAGGGGGGTCTTCCATTCCCTACGAGCAGTACTTC
CDR3aa: CASSLARTGGSSIPYEQYF

len: 16
d_gene: TRBD2
v_gene: TRBV20-1
abundance: -
j_gene: TRBJ2-7
CDR3nt: TGCAGTGTAAATGGACTAGCGGGAGGTCCTACCTACGAGCAGTACTTC
CDR3aa: CSVNGLAGGPTYEQYF

len: 11
d_gene: -
v_gene: TRBV2
abundance: -
j_gene: TRBJ1-6
CDR3nt: TGTGCCAGCAGTACTCGGACACCCCTCCACTTT
CDR3aa: CASSTRTPLHF

len: 15
d_gene: -
v_gene: TRBV4-2
abundance: -
j_gene: TRBJ1-1
CDR3nt: TGTGCCAGCAGCCAAGACCCCCGAAGGGACGCTGAAGCTTTCTTT
CDR3aa: CASSQDPRRDAEAFF

len: 16
d_gene: -
v_gene: TRBV7-6
abundance: -
j_gene: TRBJ1-5
CDR3nt: TGTGCCAGCAGCTCCGCGGGAGGAGACCGCAATCAGCCCCAGCATTTT
CDR3aa: CASSSAGGDRNQPQHF

len: 15
d_gene: TRBD1
v_gene: TRBV6-1
abundance: -
j_gene: TRBJ1-2
CDR3nt: TGTGCCAGCAGTGCCCGGGACAGGGGAAACTATGGCTACACCTTC
CDR3aa: CASSARDRGNYGYTF

len: 15
d_gene: -
v_gene: TRBV7-2
abundance: -
j_gene: TRBJ2-7
CDR3nt: TGTGCCAGCAGCTCCGTTGGGGACTGGGGATCCGAGCAGTACTTC
CDR3aa: CASSSVGDWGSEQYF